This TCR beta chain was sequenced during a study of T cell responses to AZD1222 COVID-19 vaccine. Overall study context: Pooling of second doses given at about 4 or about 12 weeks was done.

The V gene's germline CDR1 is SGDLS and CDR2 YYNGEE. This CDR3 comprises 16 residues. Between the trimmed V and J ends, which lost 0 bases and 4 bases, there was a span of 14 bases. Some clones are missing from TCRdb's copy, which holds only in-frame ones; the method was immunoSEQ multiplex PCR. The table shows 150,000 to 200,000 clones, with about 89% occurring only once. A remark on this clone: The antigen remains unidentified.

Study outcomes and limitations: The donors showed a predominance of white British ancestry and of females, with possible underestimation of clonal diversity. Reportedly, nearly half of unique spike TCRs recognized epitopes outside B.1.351/B.1.1.7 mutations.

The chain recombines TRBV9 with TRBJ1-3; D not certain. The source of this sequence is an adult in good health. The sequencing here drew on peripheral blood, taken on day 0 of AZD1222 vaccination. The CDR3 DNA is TGTGCCAGCAGCGTAGAGCTGCGGGGAGAAGGAAACACCATATATTTT. This translates into CASSVELRGEGNTIYF.